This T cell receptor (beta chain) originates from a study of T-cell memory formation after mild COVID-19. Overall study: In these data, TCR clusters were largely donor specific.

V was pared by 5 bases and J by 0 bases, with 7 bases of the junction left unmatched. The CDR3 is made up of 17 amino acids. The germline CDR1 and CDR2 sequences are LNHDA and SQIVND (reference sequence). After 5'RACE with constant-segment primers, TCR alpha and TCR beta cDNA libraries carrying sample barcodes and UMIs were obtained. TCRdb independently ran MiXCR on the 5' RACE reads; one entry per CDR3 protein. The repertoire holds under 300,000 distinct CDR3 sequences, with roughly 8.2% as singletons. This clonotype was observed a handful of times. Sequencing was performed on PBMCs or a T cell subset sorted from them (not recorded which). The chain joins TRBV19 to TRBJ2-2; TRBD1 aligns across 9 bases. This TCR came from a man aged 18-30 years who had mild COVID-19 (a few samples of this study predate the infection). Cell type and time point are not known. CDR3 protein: CASSLVRQGANTGELFF. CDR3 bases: TGTGCCAGTAGTCTCGTCCGACAGGGGGCGAACACCGGGGAGCTGTTTTTT.